This entry features one T cell receptor beta chain sequence. The data belong to a study of blood T cell repertoires in COVID-19. In the study overall: From the United States, Italy and Spain came samples of acute and convalescent COVID-19. The cDNA or gDNA used as material had been derived from T cells, B-cell-depleted T cells, or PBMCs.

V trimming: 6 bases; J trimming: 7 bases; junction bases outside the gene matches: 7. This CDR3 region has 14 residues. Germline loops: CDR1 SEHNR, CDR2 FQNEAQ (reference sequence). Clones were sequenced by immunoSEQ multiplex PCR, and TCRdb holds only the in-frame ones, with some missing. Of 200,000 to 300,000 clones listed, approximately 80% were seen once; the top ten hold 3% to 4%. The sequenced material came from peripheral blood. This receptor was identified in a woman aged 18-30 years with acute or convalescent COVID-19. The chain combines TRBV7-9 with TRBJ2-1, with 9 nucleotides matching TRBD2. The CDR3 loop is CASSPSGMWNEQFF. For the CDR3, the DNA is TGTGCCAGCAGTCCTAGCGGGATGTGGAATGAGCAGTTCTTC.